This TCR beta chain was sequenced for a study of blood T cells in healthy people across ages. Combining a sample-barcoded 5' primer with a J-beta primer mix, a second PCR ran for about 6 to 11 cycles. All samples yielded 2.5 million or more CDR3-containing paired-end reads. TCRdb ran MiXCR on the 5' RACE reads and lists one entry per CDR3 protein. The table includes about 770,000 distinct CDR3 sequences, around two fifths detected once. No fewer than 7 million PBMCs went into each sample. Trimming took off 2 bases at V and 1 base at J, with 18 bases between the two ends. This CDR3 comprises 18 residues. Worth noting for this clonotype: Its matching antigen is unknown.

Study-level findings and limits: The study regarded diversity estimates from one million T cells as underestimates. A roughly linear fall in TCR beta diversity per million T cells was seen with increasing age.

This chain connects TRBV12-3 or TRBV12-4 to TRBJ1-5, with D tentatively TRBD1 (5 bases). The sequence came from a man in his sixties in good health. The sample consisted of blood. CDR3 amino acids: CASSLSRGGRGSNQPQHF. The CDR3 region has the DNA TGTGCCAGCAGTTTAAGTAGGGGTGGGCGGGGGAGCAATCAGCCCCAGCATTTT.